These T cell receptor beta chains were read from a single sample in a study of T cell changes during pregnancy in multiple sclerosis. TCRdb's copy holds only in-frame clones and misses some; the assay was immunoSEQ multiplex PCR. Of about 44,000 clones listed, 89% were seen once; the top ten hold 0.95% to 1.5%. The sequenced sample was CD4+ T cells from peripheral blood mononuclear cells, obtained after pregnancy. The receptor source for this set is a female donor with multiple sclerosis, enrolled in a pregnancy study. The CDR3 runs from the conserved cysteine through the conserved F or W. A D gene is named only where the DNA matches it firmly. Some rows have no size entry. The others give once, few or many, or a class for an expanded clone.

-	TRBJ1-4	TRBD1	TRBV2	CASSEMGQGVGATNEKLFF	TGTGCCAGCAGTGAAATGGGACAGGGGGTAGGGGCAACTAATGAAAAACTGTTTTTT
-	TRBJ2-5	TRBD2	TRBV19	CASSARWTSGGETQYF	TGTGCCAGTAGCGCCCGATGGACTAGCGGGGGGGAGACCCAGTACTTC
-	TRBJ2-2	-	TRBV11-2	CASSLVYGTNTGELFF	TGTGCCAGCAGCTTAGTCTACGGGACAAACACCGGGGAGCTGTTTTTT
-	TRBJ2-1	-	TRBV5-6	CASSYNNEQFF	TGTGCCAGCAGCTACAACAATGAGCAGTTCTTC
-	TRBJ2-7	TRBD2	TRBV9	CASSVGREVSEQYF	TGTGCCAGCAGCGTTGGGCGGGAGGTGAGCGAGCAGTACTTC
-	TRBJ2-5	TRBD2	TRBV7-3	CASSLGLAGAETQYF	TGTGCCAGCAGCTTGGGACTAGCGGGAGCAGAGACCCAGTACTTC
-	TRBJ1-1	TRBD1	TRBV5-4	CASSLGDRGLRTEAFF	TGTGCCAGCAGCTTGGGGGACAGGGGGCTGAGGACTGAAGCTTTCTTT
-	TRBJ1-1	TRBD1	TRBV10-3	CAISESTGTGEAFF	TGTGCCATCAGTGAGTCGACAGGGACAGGAGAAGCTTTCTTT
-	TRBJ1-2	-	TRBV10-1	CASSEGQLNYGYTF	TGCGCCAGCAGTGAGGGACAGCTTAACTATGGCTACACCTTC
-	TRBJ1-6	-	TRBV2	CASSEDGSREYSPLHF	TGTGCCAGCAGTGAAGATGGCAGCAGGGAATATTCACCCCTCCACTTT
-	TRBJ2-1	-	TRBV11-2	CASSPLATYNEQFF	TGTGCCAGCAGCCCGCTAGCTACCTACAATGAGCAGTTCTTC
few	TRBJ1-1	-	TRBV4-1	CASSLDSYNTEAFF	TGCGCCAGCAGCCTTGACAGCTACAACACTGAAGCTTTCTTT
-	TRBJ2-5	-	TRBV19	CASSMRRDSLTKETQYF	TGTGCCAGTAGTATGAGGAGGGACAGCTTGACTAAAGAGACCCAGTACTTC
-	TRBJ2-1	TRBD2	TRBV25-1	CASKGLAGVRQFF	TGTGCCAGCAAGGGACTAGCGGGGGTTAGGCAGTTCTTC
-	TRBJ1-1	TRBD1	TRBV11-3	CASSFAGGLNTEAFF	TGTGCCAGCAGCTTTGCAGGGGGCTTGAACACTGAAGCTTTCTTT